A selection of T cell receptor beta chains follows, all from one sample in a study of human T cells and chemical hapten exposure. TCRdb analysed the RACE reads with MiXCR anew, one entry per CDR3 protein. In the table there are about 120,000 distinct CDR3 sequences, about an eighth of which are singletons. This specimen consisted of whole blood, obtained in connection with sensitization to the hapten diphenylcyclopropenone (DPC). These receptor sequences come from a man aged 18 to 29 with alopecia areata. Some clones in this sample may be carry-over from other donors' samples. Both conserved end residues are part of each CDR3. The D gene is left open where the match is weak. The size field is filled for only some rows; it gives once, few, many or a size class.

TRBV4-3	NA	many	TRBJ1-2	TGCGCCAGCAGCCAAGGAGGGACTGGCTACACCTTC	CASSQGGTGYTF
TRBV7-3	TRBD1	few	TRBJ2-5	TGTGCCAGCAGCGGAGTAACAGGGGGCGGCGGGCAGTACTTC	CASSGVTGGGGQYF
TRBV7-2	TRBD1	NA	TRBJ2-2	TGTGCCAGCAGCCCGACAGGGACCCTCACCGGGGAGCTGTTTTTT	CASSPTGTLTGELFF
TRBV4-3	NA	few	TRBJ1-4	TGCGCCAGCAGCCAAGATCGAGGGGGGGGAGAAAAACTGTTTTTT	CASSQDRGGGEKLFF
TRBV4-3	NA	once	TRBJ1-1	TGCGCCAGCAGCCAAGGAAGATTGAAGAACACTGAAGCTTTCTTT	CASSQGRLKNTEAFF
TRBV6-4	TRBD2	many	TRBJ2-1	TGTGCCAGCAGTGACGCTAGCGGGGGTAACAATGAGCAGTTCTTC	CASSDASGGNNEQFF
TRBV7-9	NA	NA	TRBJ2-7	TGTGCCAGCAGCTTAGGCAGTGCCTACGAGCAGTACTTC	CASSLGSAYEQYF
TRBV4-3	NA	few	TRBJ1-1	TGCGCCAGCAGCCAAGCGACAGAGAACACTGAAGCTTTCTTT	CASSQATENTEAFF
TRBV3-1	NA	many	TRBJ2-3	TGTGCCAGCAGCCAAGAGTTGGGCACAGATACGCAGTATTTT	CASSQELGTDTQYF
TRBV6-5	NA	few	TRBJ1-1	TGTGCCAGCAGTTATAGGGGAACCACTGAAGCTTTCTTT	CASSYRGTTEAFF
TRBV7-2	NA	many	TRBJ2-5	TGTGCCAGCAGCCTGCCTTCAGAAGAGACCCAGTACTTC	CASSLPSEETQYF
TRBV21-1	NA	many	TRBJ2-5	TGTGCCAGCAGCAGGGGTAAAGACCCCTCGGAGACCCAGTACTTC	CASSRGKDPSETQYF
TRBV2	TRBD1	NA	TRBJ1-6	TGTGCCAGCGTACTACAGGGGGAGAATTCACCCCTCCACTTT	CASVLQGENSPLHF
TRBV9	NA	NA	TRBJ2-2	TGTGCCAGCACCGACAGGAACACCGGGGAGCTGTTTTTT	CASTDRNTGELFF
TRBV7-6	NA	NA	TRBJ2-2	TGTGCCAGCAGCTTAGTGGTGAGCACCGGGGAGCTGTTTTTT	CASSLVVSTGELFF
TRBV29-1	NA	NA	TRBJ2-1	TGCAGCGTTCCTCGCAATGAGCAGTTCTTC	CSVPRNEQFF
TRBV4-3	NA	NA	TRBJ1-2	TGCGCCAGCAGCCGAGACAGAGGCACGTCCTATGGCTACACCTTC	CASSRDRGTSYGYTF
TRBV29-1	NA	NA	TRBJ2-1	TGCAGCGTTGAGGAGGACTACAATGAGCAGTTCTTC	CSVEEDYNEQFF
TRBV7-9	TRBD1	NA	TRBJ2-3	TGTGCCAGCAGCTTGGGGACAGCAACAGATACGCAGTATTTT	CASSLGTATDTQYF
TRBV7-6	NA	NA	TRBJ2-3	TGTGCCAGCAGCTTGGTTTTCTACGATACGCAGTATTTT	CASSLVFYDTQYF
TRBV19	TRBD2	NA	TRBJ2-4	TGTGCCAGTAGTATGGGGGGGATCAAAAACATTCAGTACTTC	CASSMGGIKNIQYF
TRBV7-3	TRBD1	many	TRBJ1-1	TGTGCCAGCAGCCCGACAGGGAGCACTGAAGCTTTCTTT	CASSPTGSTEAFF
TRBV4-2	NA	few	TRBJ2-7	TGTGCCAGCAGCCAAAGTCTTACAAGCTCCTACGAGCAGTACTTC	CASSQSLTSSYEQYF
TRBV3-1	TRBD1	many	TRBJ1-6	TGTGCCAGCAGCCACCAGGGACAGCGGTTTTCTTCACCCCTCCACTTT	CASSHQGQRFSSPLHF
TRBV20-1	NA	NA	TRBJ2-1	TGCAGTGCTAGCGGGCACCCATCAACGGATGAGCAGTTCTTC	CSASGHPSTDEQFF